These T cell receptor beta chains were read from a single sample in a study of cytomegalovirus exposure and HLA in healthy donors. Profiled with immunoSEQ multiplex PCR; TCRdb holds only in-frame clones, not every one. The top ten clones hold less than 3% of a sample with under 200,000 clones, 68% of them seen once. Sequenced sample: PBMCs. The source is a woman aged 40 to 50 in good health and CMV-seropositive. Each CDR3 is given with its conserved first and last residue. D genes are given only for firm matches. Clone size is not always given. Where it is, it says once, few, many or a class for expanded clones.

DNA	CDR3	V	size	D	J	length
TGTGCCAGCAGTTTGAGGGAGGGACGGACAAACTATGGCTACACCTTC	CASSLREGRTNYGYTF	TRBV28	.	.	TRBJ1-2	16
.	CSSSFATGIAYF	TRBV7-9	.	.	TRBJ2-7	12
TGTGCCAGCAGACAGGCAAACTATGGCTACACCTTC	CASRQANYGYTF	TRBV28	.	.	TRBJ1-2	12
TGTGCCAGCTCACCACCGCTAGCGGGAGGGCTCGAGCAGTACTTC	CASSPPLAGGLEQYF	TRBV18	.	TRBD2	TRBJ2-7	15
TGTGCCAGCAGCTTGTTGGGGACAGGTAGGCAGAACACTGAAGCTTTCTTT	CASSLLGTGRQNTEAFF	TRBV5-6	.	TRBD1	TRBJ1-1	17
TGTGCCAGCAGCTTAGGCAGGAACACTGAAGCTTTCTTT	CASSLGRNTEAFF	TRBV7-2	.	.	TRBJ1-1	13
TGTGCCACCAGTATAGCACAGGGGGCTGGCTACACCTTC	CATSIAQGAGYTF	TRBV15	few	TRBD1	TRBJ1-2	13
TGTGCCAGTAGTATCGGCGGGGGGGTCCCCTACAATGAGCAGTTCTTC	CASSIGGGVPYNEQFF	TRBV19	.	TRBD2	TRBJ2-1	16
TGTGCCAGCAGTTTGGGACTAGCGGGGGGTAGCACAGATACGCAGTATTTT	CASSLGLAGGSTDTQYF	TRBV5-4	.	TRBD2	TRBJ2-3	17
TGTGCCAGCAGTTACAACAGGGCCGAGCAGTACTTC	CASSYNRAEQYF	TRBV6-5	.	.	TRBJ2-7	12
TGCGCCAGCAGCCAGAATCGGGAGGTCCAAGAGACCCAGTACTTC	CASSQNREVQETQYF	TRBV4-1	.	TRBD2	TRBJ2-5	15
TGTGCCAGCAGTGAACGTCGAGGGGGCGTGGAGACCCAGTACTTC	CASSERRGGVETQYF	TRBV25-1	.	TRBD1	TRBJ2-5	15
TGTGCCAGCAGTTTCCTAGCGGGAGTCGGGGAGACCCAGTACTTC	CASSFLAGVGETQYF	TRBV27	.	TRBD2	TRBJ2-5	15
TGCGCCAGCAGTCAATCCCCGACAGGGAGAGAGGCCGAGCAGTACTTC	CASSQSPTGREAEQYF	TRBV23-1	.	TRBD1	TRBJ2-7	16
TGCAGCGAGCAGGGACTAGCTGGGAATGAGCAGTTCTTC	CSEQGLAGNEQFF	TRBV29-1	.	TRBD2	TRBJ2-1	13
TGTGCCAGCAGCAGACAGCGGGAGAGGAAAGATACGCAGTATTTT	CASSRQRERKDTQYF	TRBV7-8	.	TRBD2	TRBJ2-3	15
TGCGCCAGCAGCCAAACAGGGGACCAAGAGACCCAGTACTTC	CASSQTGDQETQYF	TRBV4-1	few	TRBD1	TRBJ2-5	14
TGTGCCAGCTCACCGTCCAATGGAGACGGGACCTACGAGCAGTACTTC	CASSPSNGDGTYEQYF	TRBV18	.	.	TRBJ2-7	16
TGTGCCAGCAGCTCACTAAATCCTGTTGATGGCTACACCTTC	CASSSLNPVDGYTF	TRBV5-8	few	.	TRBJ1-2	14
TGTGCCAGCAGCTTAGGCGGGAGCCGCAATGAGCAGTTCTTC	CASSLGGSRNEQFF	TRBV7-2	.	TRBD2	TRBJ2-1	14
TGTGCCAGCAGCTTATTAGCCGGCGGGAGGCCCTACAATGAGCAGTTCTTC	CASSLLAGGRPYNEQFF	TRBV5-6	few	TRBD2	TRBJ2-1	17
TGTGCCAGCAGCCTGCTTCCGGGACAGGGTTACACTGAAGCTTTCTTT	CASSLLPGQGYTEAFF	TRBV7-9	.	TRBD1	TRBJ1-1	16
TGTGCCAGCAGCAACAGCCCCTACGAGCAGTACTTC	CASSNSPYEQYF	TRBV28	few	.	TRBJ2-7	12
TGTGCCAGCAGCCCACAGGGGGCCCCCGGGGAGCTGTTTTTT	CASSPQGAPGELFF	TRBV5-4	.	TRBD1	TRBJ2-2	14
TGCGCCAGCAGCCCGACTAGCGGGAGCTCCTACGAGCAGTACTTC	CASSPTSGSSYEQYF	TRBV5-1	.	TRBD2	TRBJ2-7	15
TGTGCCAGCAGCGCCCTGACTAGTACCGGGGAGCTGTTTTTT	CASSALTSTGELFF	TRBV9	.	.	TRBJ2-2	14
TGTGCCAGCAGTACTGAACAGGGGGGCTATGGCTACACCTTC	CASSTEQGGYGYTF	TRBV28	few	TRBD1	TRBJ1-2	14
TGTGCCAGTAGCGACGGACAGGGCAATGTCGGCTACGAGCAGTACTTC	CASSDGQGNVGYEQYF	TRBV19	.	TRBD1	TRBJ2-7	16
TGTGCCAGCAGTCGGTTCACAGATACGCAGTATTTT	CASSRFTDTQYF	TRBV7-2	.	.	TRBJ2-3	12
TGTGCCAGCAGTATGGACACAAACTATGGCTACACCTTC	CASSMDTNYGYTF	TRBV5-4	.	.	TRBJ1-2	13
TGTGCCAGCAGTGAAGCCTGGGGACAGACAAACACTGAAGCTTTCTTT	CASSEAWGQTNTEAFF	TRBV6-1	.	TRBD1	TRBJ1-1	16
TGCGCCAGCAGCCAAGGAGGAGCTCAAGGAACAGAGACCCAGTACTTC	CASSQGGAQGTETQYF	TRBV4-3	few	.	TRBJ2-5	16
TGCGCCAGCAGCGAACAGGGGCCGGGGAATTCACCCCTCCACTTT	CASSEQGPGNSPLHF	TRBV5-1	few	TRBD1	TRBJ1-6	15
TGTGCCAGCAGTTATATTAAGGGGCGCTGGGGCTACACCTTC	CASSYIKGRWGYTF	TRBV6-7	few	.	TRBJ1-2	14
TGTGCCAGCAGCTGGGGACTAGCGGCCGGGGAGCTGTTTTTT	CASSWGLAAGELFF	TRBV4-2	.	TRBD2	TRBJ2-2	14
TGTGCCAGCAGCTTAGGAGGCGGAACCCAAGATACGCAGTATTTT	CASSLGGGTQDTQYF	TRBV11-2	.	.	TRBJ2-3	15
TGTGCCAGTAGTATGGCCGGGACAGGACCCAAAAAACTGTTTTTT	CASSMAGTGPKKLFF	TRBV19	.	TRBD1	TRBJ1-4	15
TGTGCCAGCAGTCCCTTCTCTGGGGCCAACGTCCTGACTTTC	CASSPFSGANVLTF	TRBV28	.	.	TRBJ2-6	14
TGTGCCAGCTCACCACAGGACGGGATGAACACTGAAGCTTTCTTT	CASSPQDGMNTEAFF	TRBV18	.	.	TRBJ1-1	15
TGTGCCAGCAGTGATGTTTGGACTAACAATGAGCAGTTCTTC	CASSDVWTNNEQFF	TRBV2	.	.	TRBJ2-1	14
TGTGCCAGTAGTATAGACCTAACCTACGAGCAGTACTTC	CASSIDLTYEQYF	TRBV19	.	.	TRBJ2-7	13
TGTGCCAGCAGTGAATTCTCTACAGGGCCAGGTGAAGCTTTCTTT	CASSEFSTGPGEAFF	TRBV6-1	few	.	TRBJ1-1	15
TGTGCCAGCCTTACAGGGTTAGCTAATGAAAAACTGTTTTTT	CASLTGLANEKLFF	TRBV2	.	.	TRBJ1-4	14
TGTGCCAGCGAACCGGGACAGCTCACAGATACGCAGTATTTT	CASEPGQLTDTQYF	TRBV28	once	TRBD1	TRBJ2-3	14
TGTGCCAGCAGCTTAACCCGGGACTACAATGAGCAGTTCTTC	CASSLTRDYNEQFF	TRBV7-3	.	.	TRBJ2-1	14
TGTGCCAGCAGTCGGACACAGAGCTCCTACGAGCAGTACTTC	CASSRTQSSYEQYF	TRBV28	.	.	TRBJ2-7	14
TGCGCCAGCAGCTTGGTGGGACAGTCATACGAGCAGTACTTC	CASSLVGQSYEQYF	TRBV5-1	.	TRBD1	TRBJ2-7	14
TGTGCCAGCAGTTACGTACAAGGAGCTGGGGCCAACGTCCTGACTTTC	CASSYVQGAGANVLTF	TRBV6-5	few	.	TRBJ2-6	16